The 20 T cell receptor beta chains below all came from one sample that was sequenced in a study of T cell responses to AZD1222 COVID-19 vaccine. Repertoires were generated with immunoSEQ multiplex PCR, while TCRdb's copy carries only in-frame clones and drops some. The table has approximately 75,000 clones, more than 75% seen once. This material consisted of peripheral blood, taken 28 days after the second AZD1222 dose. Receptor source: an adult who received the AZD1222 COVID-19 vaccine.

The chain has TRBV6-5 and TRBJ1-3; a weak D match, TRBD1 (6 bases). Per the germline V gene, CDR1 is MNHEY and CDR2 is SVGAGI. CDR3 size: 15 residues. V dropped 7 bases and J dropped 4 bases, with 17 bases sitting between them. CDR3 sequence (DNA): TGTGCCAGCACCAAGGACAGTCTGGGGGGAAACACCATATATTTT. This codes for CASTKDSLGGNTIYF.

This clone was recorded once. CDR3 sequence: CASSEDSPNFYSNQPQHF. The CDR3 DNA reads as TGCGCCAGCAGTGAGGACAGCCCGAACTTTTATAGCAATCAGCCCCAGCATTTT. The chain has TRBV10-1 and TRBJ1-5; possible D gene TRBD1, 5 bases. The CDR3 is 18 residues long. Trimming took off 2 bases at V and 0 bases at J, with 17 bases between the two ends. Germline V gene lookup returns CDR1 WNHNN and CDR2 SYGVQD (reference sequence).

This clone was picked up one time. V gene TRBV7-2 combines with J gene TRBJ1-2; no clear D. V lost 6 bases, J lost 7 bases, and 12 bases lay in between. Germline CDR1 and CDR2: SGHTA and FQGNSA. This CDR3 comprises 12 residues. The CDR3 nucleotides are TGTGCCAGCAGTTGGACGAGTCGTGGCTACACCTTC. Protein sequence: CASSWTSRGYTF. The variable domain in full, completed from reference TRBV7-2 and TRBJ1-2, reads GAGVSQSPSNKVTEKGKDVELRCDPISGHTALYWYRQSLGQGLEFLIYFQGNSAPDKSGLPSDRFSAERTGGSVSTLTIQRTQQEDSAVYLCASSWTSRGYTFGSGTRLTVV.

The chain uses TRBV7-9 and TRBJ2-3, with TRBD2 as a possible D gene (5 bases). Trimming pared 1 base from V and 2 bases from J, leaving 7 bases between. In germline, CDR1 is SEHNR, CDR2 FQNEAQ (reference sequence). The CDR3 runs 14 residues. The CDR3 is CASSLVRDTDTQYF. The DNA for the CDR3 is TGTGCCAGCAGCTTAGTCCGGGACACAGATACGCAGTATTTT.

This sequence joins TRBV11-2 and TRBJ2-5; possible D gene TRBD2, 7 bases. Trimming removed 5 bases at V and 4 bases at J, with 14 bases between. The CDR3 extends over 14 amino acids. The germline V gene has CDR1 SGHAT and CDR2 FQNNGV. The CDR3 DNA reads TGTGCCAGCAGCCTAGGGGGGGGCCCAGAGACCCAGTACTTC. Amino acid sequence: CASSLGGGPETQYF.

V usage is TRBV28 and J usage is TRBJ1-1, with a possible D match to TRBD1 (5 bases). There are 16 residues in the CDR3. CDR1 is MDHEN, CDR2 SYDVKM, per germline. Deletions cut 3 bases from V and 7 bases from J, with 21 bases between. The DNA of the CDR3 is TGTGCCAGCAGTTTTGAGGCTGGGGGAAGAGGTAGTGAAGCTTTCTTT. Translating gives CASSFEAGGRGSEAFF.

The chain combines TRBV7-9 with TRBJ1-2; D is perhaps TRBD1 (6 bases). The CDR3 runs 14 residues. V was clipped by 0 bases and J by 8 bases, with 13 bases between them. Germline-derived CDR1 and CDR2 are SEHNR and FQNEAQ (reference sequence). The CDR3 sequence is CASSLAGGAGGYTF. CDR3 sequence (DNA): TGTGCCAGCAGCTTAGCCGGGGGGGCCGGCGGCTACACCTTC.

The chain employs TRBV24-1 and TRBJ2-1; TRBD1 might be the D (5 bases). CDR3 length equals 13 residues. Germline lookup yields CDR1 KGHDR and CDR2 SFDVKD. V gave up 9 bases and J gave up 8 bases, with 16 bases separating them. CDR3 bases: TGTGCCACCCGCGGAACAGGTATGGATGAGCAGTTCTTC. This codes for CATRGTGMDEQFF.

The CDR3 DNA sequence: TGTGCCAGCATCCCAATGATCTCTAGCACAGATACGCAGTATTTT. Translating gives CASIPMISSTDTQYF. The chain couples TRBV2 to TRBJ2-3; D is undetermined. The V end lost 7 bases, the J end lost 0 bases, and 14 bases lay between the germline ends. This CDR3 has 15 amino acids. Germline-derived CDR1 and CDR2 are SNHLY and FYNNEI.

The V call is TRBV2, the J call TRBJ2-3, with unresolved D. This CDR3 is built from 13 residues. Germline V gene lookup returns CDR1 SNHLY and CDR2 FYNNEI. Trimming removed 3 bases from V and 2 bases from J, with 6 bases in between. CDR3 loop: CASSDGFTDTQYF. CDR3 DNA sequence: TGTGCCAGCAGTGATGGGTTCACAGATACGCAGTATTTT. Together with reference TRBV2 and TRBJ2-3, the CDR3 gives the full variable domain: EPEVTQTPSHQVTQMGQEVILRCVPISNHLYFYWYRQILGQKVEFLVSFYNNEISEKSEIFDDQFSVERPDGSNFTLKIRSTKLEDSAMYFCASSDGFTDTQYFGPGTRLTVL.

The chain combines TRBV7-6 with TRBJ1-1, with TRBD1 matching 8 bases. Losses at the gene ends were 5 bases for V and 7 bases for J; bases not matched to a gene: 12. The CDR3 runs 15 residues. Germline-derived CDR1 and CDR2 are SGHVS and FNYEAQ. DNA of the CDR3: TGTGCCAGCAGCCCCGACGGGACAGGCGTTTATGAAGCTTTCTTT. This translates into CASSPDGTGVYEAFF.

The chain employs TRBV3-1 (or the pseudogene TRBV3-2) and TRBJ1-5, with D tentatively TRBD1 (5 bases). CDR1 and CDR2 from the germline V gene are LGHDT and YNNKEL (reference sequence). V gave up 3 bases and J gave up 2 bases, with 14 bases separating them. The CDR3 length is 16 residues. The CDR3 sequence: CASSQPRDGRNQPQHF. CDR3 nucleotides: TGTGCCAGCAGCCAGCCACGGGACGGCCGCAATCAGCCCCAGCATTTT.

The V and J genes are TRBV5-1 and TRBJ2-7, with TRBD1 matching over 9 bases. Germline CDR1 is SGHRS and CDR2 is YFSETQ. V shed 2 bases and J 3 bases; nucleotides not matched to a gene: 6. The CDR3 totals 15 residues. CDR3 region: CASSLTGTGLYEQYF. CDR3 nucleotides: TGCGCCAGCAGCTTAACCGGGACAGGGCTCTACGAGCAGTACTTC.

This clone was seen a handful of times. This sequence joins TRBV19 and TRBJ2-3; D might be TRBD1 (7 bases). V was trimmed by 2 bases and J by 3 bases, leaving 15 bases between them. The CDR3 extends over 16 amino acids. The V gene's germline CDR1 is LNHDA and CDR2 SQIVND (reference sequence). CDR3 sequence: CASSISGRGATDTQYF. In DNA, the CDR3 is TGTGCCAGTAGTATATCCGGCAGGGGGGCTACAGATACGCAGTATTTT.

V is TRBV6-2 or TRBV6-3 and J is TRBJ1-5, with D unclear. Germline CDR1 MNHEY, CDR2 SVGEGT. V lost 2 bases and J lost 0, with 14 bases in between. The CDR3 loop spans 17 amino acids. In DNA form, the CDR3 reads TGTGCCAGCAGTTACCTTGCCGCGAGCGGTAGCAATCAGCCCCAGCATTTT. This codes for CASSYLAASGSNQPQHF.

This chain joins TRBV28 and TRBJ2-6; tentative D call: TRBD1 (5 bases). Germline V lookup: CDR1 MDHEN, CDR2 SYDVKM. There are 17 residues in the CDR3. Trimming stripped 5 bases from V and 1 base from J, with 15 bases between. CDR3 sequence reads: CASSTLTPGSGANVLTF. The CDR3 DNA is TGTGCCAGCAGTACCCTGACCCCAGGGTCTGGGGCCAACGTCCTGACTTTC.

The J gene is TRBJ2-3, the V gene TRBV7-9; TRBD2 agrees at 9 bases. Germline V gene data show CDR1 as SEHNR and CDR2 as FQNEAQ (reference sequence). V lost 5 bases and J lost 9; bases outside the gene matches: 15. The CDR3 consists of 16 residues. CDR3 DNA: TGTGCCAGCAGCCCCCCGAGCGGGGGGCGGGGGGGAACGCAGTATTTT. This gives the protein CASSPPSGGRGGTQYF.

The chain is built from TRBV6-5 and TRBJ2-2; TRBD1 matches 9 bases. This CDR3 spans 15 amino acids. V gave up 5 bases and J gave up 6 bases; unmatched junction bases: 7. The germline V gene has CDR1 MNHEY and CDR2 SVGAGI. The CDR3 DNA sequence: TGTGCCAGCAGTCACCGGGACAGGGTTCCCGGGGAGCTGTTTTTT. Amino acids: CASSHRDRVPGELFF.

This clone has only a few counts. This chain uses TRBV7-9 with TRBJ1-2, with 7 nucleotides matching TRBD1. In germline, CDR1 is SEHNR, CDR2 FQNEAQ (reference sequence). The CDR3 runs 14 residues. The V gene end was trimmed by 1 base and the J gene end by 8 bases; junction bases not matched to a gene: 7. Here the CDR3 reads CASSLGQGVGGYTF. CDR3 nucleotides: TGTGCCAGCAGCTTAGGGCAGGGGGTTGGAGGCTACACCTTC. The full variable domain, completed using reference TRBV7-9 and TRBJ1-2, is DTGVSQNPRHKITKRGQNVTFRCDPISEHNRLYWYRQTLGQGPEFLTYFQNEAQLEKSRLLSDRFSAERPKGSFSTLEIQRTEQGDSAMYLCASSLGQGVGGYTFGSGTRLTVV.

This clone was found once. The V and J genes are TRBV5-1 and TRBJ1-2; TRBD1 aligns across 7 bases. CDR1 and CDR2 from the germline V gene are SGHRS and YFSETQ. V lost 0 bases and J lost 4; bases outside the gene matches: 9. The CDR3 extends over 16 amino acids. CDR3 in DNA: TGCGCCAGCAGCTTGGGGTTGGACAGGAGACCCTATGGCTACACCTTC. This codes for CASSLGLDRRPYGYTF.